This T cell receptor beta chain was identified in a study of OX40 agonist ivuxolimab in advanced cancers. CDR3 length: 13 residues. Trimming removed 4 bases at V and 4 bases at J, with 9 bases between. CDR1 SGHTA and CDR2 FQGNSA come from the germline V gene. Blood was sampled at baseline, cycle 4 day 1, and cycle 7 day 1. Using immunoSEQ multiplex PCR, the repertoire was profiled, and TCRdb retains in-frame clones only, with some absent. The profile shows more than 85,000 clones, just over 90% of them singletons. This receptor was taken from an adult with an advanced solid tumor such as melanoma, head and neck, liver or kidney cancer. The chain couples TRBV7-2 to TRBJ2-3, with a weak D call TRBD2 (7 bases). The source was CD4+ or CD8+ T cells sorted from blood, collected in a trial of the OX40 agonist ivuxolimab. CDR3 loop: CASSWGGADTQYF. The CDR3 nucleotides read TGTGCCAGCAGCTGGGGGGGCGCAGATACGCAGTATTTT.